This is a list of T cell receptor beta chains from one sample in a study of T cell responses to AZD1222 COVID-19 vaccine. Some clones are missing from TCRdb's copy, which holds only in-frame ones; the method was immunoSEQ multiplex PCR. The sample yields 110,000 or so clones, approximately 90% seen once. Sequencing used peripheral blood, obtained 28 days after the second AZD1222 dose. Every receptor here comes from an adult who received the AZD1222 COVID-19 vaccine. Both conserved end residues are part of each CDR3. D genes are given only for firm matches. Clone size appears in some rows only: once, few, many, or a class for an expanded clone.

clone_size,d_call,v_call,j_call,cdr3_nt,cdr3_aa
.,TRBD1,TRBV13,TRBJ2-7,TGTGCCAGCAGCTTAAGGTCCCGGGACAGGTACTACGAGCAGTACTTC,CASSLRSRDRYYEQYF
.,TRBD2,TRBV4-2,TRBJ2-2,TGTGCCAGCAGCCGATACGGACTAGCGGGGGGGGCCGGGGAGCTGTTTTTT,CASSRYGLAGGAGELFF
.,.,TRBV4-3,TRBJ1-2,TGCGCCAGCAGCCAAGACTCGTGGGGATACTATGGCTACACCTTC,CASSQDSWGYYGYTF
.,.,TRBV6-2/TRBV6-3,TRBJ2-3,TGTGCCAGCAGCCCCACCTTACAGGGCACAGATACGCAGTATTTT,CASSPTLQGTDTQYF
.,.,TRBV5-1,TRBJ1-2,TGCGCCAGCAGTGAGGACAGATATGGCTACACCTTC,CASSEDRYGYTF
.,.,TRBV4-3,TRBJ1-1,TGCGCCAGCAGCCAGGATATGAACACTGAAGCTTTCTTT,CASSQDMNTEAFF
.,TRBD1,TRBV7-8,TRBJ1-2,TGTGCCAGCAGCCTAATTATGGGACAGGGTTCAAATAACTATGGCTACACCTTC,CASSLIMGQGSNNYGYTF
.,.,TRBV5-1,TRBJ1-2,TGCGCCAGCAGCCTCTTCGCCCCAGGGGCGAACTATGGCTACACCTTC,CASSLFAPGANYGYTF
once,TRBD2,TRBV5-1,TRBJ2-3,TGCGCCAGCAGCTTGCGGGGAGGGTTCGCAGATACGCAGTATTTT,CASSLRGGFADTQYF
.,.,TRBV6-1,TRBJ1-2,TGTGCCAGCAGTGTAATTGGTGGGTTACGATTATTTGGTGGCTACACCTTC,CASSVIGGLRLFGGYTF
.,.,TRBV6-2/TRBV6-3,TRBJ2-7,TGTGCCAGCAGCTTCTCCTACGAGCAGTACTTC,CASSFSYEQYF
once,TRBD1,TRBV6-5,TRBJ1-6,TGTGCCAGCAGCTCACCCCCAGGGGGAAATTCACCCCTCCACTTT,CASSSPPGGNSPLHF
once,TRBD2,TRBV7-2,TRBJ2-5,TGTGCCAGCAGCCTCCGGAGGGAGGGGACCCAGTACTTC,CASSLRREGTQYF
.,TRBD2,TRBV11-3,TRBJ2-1,TGTGCCAGCAGCCCTCGGGGGGGCCTTCAGTCTTCCGAGCAGTTCTTC,CASSPRGGLQSSEQFF
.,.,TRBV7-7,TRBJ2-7,TGTGCTAGCAGTTCTGACCAGGGTGGTCCAGCCTACGAGCAGTACTTC,CASSSDQGGPAYEQYF
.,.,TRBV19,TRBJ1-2,TGTGCCAGTAGTCCTCTCCATCAGGGGCCCAGCTATGGCTACACCTTC,CASSPLHQGPSYGYTF
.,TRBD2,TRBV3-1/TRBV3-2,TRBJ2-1,TGTGCCAGCAGCCAAGTTGGGAGGGGCCGGGAAAATGAGCAGTTCTTC,CASSQVGRGRENEQFF
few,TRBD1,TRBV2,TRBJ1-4,TGTGCCAGCAGTGGACCGGGACAGGGGAAAAGACTGTTTTTT,CASSGPGQGKRLFF
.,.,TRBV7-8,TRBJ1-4,TGTGCCAGCAGCTTAAGTGGATTCCATGAAAAACTGTTTTTT,CASSLSGFHEKLFF
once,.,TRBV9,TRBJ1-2,TGTGCCAGCAGCGTAGACGACAGCTACTATGGCTACACCTTC,CASSVDDSYYGYTF
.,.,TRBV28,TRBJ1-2,TGTGCCAGCAGTTTAAGCTGGATCCTAACCGGCTACACCTTC,CASSLSWILTGYTF
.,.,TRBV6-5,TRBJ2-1,TGTGCCAGCAGTTACGGTCTGGCGATACGGGACAATGAGCAGTTCTTC,CASSYGLAIRDNEQFF
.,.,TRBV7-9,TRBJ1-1,TGTGCCAGCAGCTTACAATCAGGAGGGGGGCCAAACACTGAAGCTTTCTTT,CASSLQSGGGPNTEAFF
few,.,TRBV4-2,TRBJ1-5,TGTGCCAGCAGCCAGGAGAGGGAGCTCAATCAGCCCCAGCATTTT,CASSQERELNQPQHF
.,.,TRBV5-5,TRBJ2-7,TGTGCCAGCAGCTTGGAAGGGCACGAGCAGTACTTC,CASSLEGHEQYF
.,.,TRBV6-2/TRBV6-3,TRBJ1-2,TGTGCCAGCAGTTACGGGGCGGACTATGGCTACACCTTC,CASSYGADYGYTF
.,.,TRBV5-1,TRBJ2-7,TGCGCCAGCAGCTTGGGCATTCCTAGCTCCTACGAGCAGTACTTC,CASSLGIPSSYEQYF
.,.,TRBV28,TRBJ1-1,TGTGCCAGCAGTCGACCCGCTGAGGCCCGGCCTGAAGCTTTCTTT,CASSRPAEARPEAFF
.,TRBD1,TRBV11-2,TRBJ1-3,TGTGCCAGCAGCTTAGTCCCCCCAGGGGGCGCGGACACCATATATTTT,CASSLVPPGGADTIYF
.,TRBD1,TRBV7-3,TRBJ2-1,TGTGCCAGCAGCCCCTGGACAGGGAGCTCCTACAATGAGCAGTTCTTC,CASSPWTGSSYNEQFF
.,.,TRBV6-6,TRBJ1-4,TGTGCCAGCAGCCGGACCGAAAATGAAAAACTGTTTTTT,CASSRTENEKLFF
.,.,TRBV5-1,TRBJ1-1,TGCGCCAGCAGCTTGGGCCGAACAGGGTACACTGAAGCTTTCTTT,CASSLGRTGYTEAFF
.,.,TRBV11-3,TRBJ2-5,TGTGCCAGCAGCCCAGGGGCCGGGACCCAGTACTTC,CASSPGAGTQYF
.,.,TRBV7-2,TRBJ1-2,TGTGCCAGCAGCACTCGACAGGTGTATGGCTACACCTTC,CASSTRQVYGYTF
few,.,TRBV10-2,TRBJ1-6,TGCGCCAGCGGGACTCGGGGGTCTTATTCACCCCTCCACTTT,CASGTRGSYSPLHF
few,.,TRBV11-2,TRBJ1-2,TGTGCCAGCAGCTTAGATCCGGGGCCCTATGGCTACACCTTC,CASSLDPGPYGYTF
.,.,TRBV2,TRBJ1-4,TGTGCCAGCAGTGAAGGGGGTCAGGGGAGAAGGGAAAAACTGTTTTTT,CASSEGGQGRREKLFF
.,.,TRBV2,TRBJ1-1,TGTGCCAGCAGTGAAGCGGGGAGGGGGGAAGCTTTCTTT,CASSEAGRGEAFF